A selection of T cell receptor beta chains follows, all from one sample in a study of T cells in Graves' hyperthyroidism and ophthalmopathy. TCRdb recomputed calls from the multiplex PCR reads with MiXCR, one row per CDR3 protein. The table lists 200,000 to 250,000 distinct CDR3 sequences, roughly 15% of them singletons. Sample: blood. These receptors originate from a young woman with Graves' ophthalmopathy. The CDR3 runs from the conserved cysteine through the conserved F or W. Each record gives: clone size, V gene, D gene, J gene, CDR3 DNA, CDR3 protein. D genes are given only for firm matches. Expanded clones get a size class; other rows say once, few or many, or leave the size out.

>many|TRBV4-1|.|TRBJ2-1
TGCGCCAGCAGCCGAGCTAATGAGCAGTTCTTC
CASSRANEQFF
>many|TRBV5-1|TRBD1|TRBJ2-5
TGCGCCAGCAGCCCCGGGACAGGGGTAGAGACCCAGTACTTC
CASSPGTGVETQYF
>many|TRBV7-9|.|TRBJ2-5
TGTGCCAGCAGCTCGGACTTCCAAGAGACCCAGTACTTC
CASSSDFQETQYF
>many|TRBV6-2/TRBV6-3|TRBD1|TRBJ2-7
TGTGCCAGCAGTGCCTGGACAGGATCCTACGAGCAGTACTTC
CASSAWTGSYEQYF
>many|TRBV6-1|.|TRBJ2-7
TGTGCCAGCAGCTACGGGGAGGCGTACGAGCAGTACTTC
CASSYGEAYEQYF
>many|TRBV6-1|.|TRBJ2-5
TGTGCCAGCAGTGAAGGGACTGCCCAAGAGACCCAGTACTTC
CASSEGTAQETQYF
>many|TRBV7-2|.|TRBJ2-1
TGTGCCAGCAGCTTAGCGTCGAGTGAGCAGTTCTTC
CASSLASSEQFF
>few|TRBV29-1|TRBD1|TRBJ1-2
TGCAGCGTCCCGGGGGACAGGGGTAGGGGCTACACCTTC
CSVPGDRGRGYTF
>many|TRBV20-1|.|TRBJ2-3
TGCAGTGCGGCAAACTTCAGGGACAACACAGATACGCAGTATTTT
CSAANFRDNTDTQYF
>many|TRBV11-3|TRBD1|TRBJ2-2
TGTGCCAGCACCCGAGCCGAGGGGGCGGACACCGGGGAGCTGTTTTTT
CASTRAEGADTGELFF
>many|TRBV30|TRBD2|TRBJ2-1
TGTGCCTGGAGTGTACTAGCGGGAGGATCGGCGTTCTTC
CAWSVLAGGSAFF
>many|TRBV10-3|TRBD1|TRBJ2-1
TGTGCCATCAGTGAGACAGGGGAAAAGTTCTTC
CAISETGEKFF
>few|TRBV4-2|.|TRBJ1-5
TGTGCCAGCGGCCGGGGCCCCAATCAGCCCCAGCATTTT
CASGRGPNQPQHF
>many|TRBV20-1|.|TRBJ2-5
TGCAGTCCGGACAGCTTACAAGAGACCCAGTACTTC
CSPDSLQETQYF
>many|TRBV5-1|.|TRBJ1-2
TGCGCCAGCAGCCCCGACGGGACAAGGGGAGAGGGCTACACCTTC
CASSPDGTRGEGYTF
>many|TRBV4-1|.|TRBJ1-3
TGCGCCAGCAGCCAGGAACCCATGGCAAACACCATATATTTT
CASSQEPMANTIYF
>many|TRBV20-1|.|TRBJ2-7
TGCAGTGCTAGGGGATCGGCAGGGGCGTCCTACGAGCAGTACTTC
CSARGSAGASYEQYF
>many|TRBV5-8|.|TRBJ2-1
TGTGCCAGCAGCTTGGTTGTCGGGCCTTCCTACAATGAGCAGTTCTTC
CASSLVVGPSYNEQFF
>.|TRBV19|.|TRBJ1-5
TGTGCCAGTAGTGTGGCGGGGAGGCCCCAGCATTTT
CASSVAGRPQHF
>.|TRBV14|TRBD2|TRBJ2-2
TGTGCCAGCAGCCAAGACCTTCTAGCGGGAGCTACCGGGGAGCTGTTTTTT
CASSQDLLAGATGELFF
>many|TRBV29-1|TRBD2|TRBJ2-3
TGCAGCGTTGACGCGGGAGGGAAAGATACGCAGTATTTT
CSVDAGGKDTQYF
>many|TRBV28|TRBD1|TRBJ2-7
TGTGCCAGCAGGGAGGACAGGGAGGCTCTATACGAGCAGTACTTC
CASREDREALYEQYF
>.|TRBV20-1|TRBD2|TRBJ2-1
TGCAGTACCCCGGGTAGGGGACTAGCGGGAGACAATGAGCAGTTCTTC
CSTPGRGLAGDNEQFF
>many|TRBV12-3/TRBV12-4|.|TRBJ1-1
TGTGCCAGCAGTTCCATAGGCCAGGGGAAGACTGAAGCTTTCTTT
CASSSIGQGKTEAFF
>.|TRBV4-1|.|TRBJ1-2
TGCGCCATTCGGGGGGAGGGTTATGGCTACACCTTC
CAIRGEGYGYTF
>.|TRBV7-9|.|TRBJ2-7
TGTGCCAGCAGCTTACAGGACTACGAGCAGTACTTC
CASSLQDYEQYF
>many|TRBV18|.|TRBJ2-1
TGTGCCAGCTCACCGCAGACTGATGACTGGAAGTTCTTC
CASSPQTDDWKFF
>many|TRBV5-1|TRBD1|TRBJ2-5
TGCGCCAGCAGCCAAGGACAGGGGACGGAGACCCAGTACTTC
CASSQGQGTETQYF
>many|TRBV28|.|TRBJ2-2
TGTGCCAGCAACCTTAGGGGCGCCGGGGAGCTGTTTTTT
CASNLRGAGELFF
>.|TRBV30|TRBD1|TRBJ2-5
TGTGCCTGGAGCCACCCGGGACAGGGAAGGGAGACCCAGTACTTC
CAWSHPGQGRETQYF
>many|TRBV5-8|TRBD1|TRBJ1-2
TGTGCCAGCAGCTTGGGGGCCTGGGGACAGGGGTTTGCCTATGGCTACACCTTC
CASSLGAWGQGFAYGYTF
>many|TRBV4-3|TRBD1|TRBJ1-1
TGCGCCAGCAGCCGAGGACAGGGGCTGAACACTGAAGCTTTCTTT
CASSRGQGLNTEAFF
>many|TRBV7-3|.|TRBJ2-3
TGTGCCAGCCGGCGGAGCACAGATACGCAGTATTTT
CASRRSTDTQYF
>.|TRBV4-1|.|TRBJ2-1
TGCGCCAGCAGCCGAACGGGACGGCCAAGCTCCTACAATGAGCAGTTCTTC
CASSRTGRPSSYNEQFF
>many|TRBV6-2/TRBV6-3|.|TRBJ1-1
TGTGCCAGCAGCCCCCGCCCAGGGTTTGCTTTCTTT
CASSPRPGFAFF
>many|TRBV12-5|.|TRBJ2-5
TGTGCTAGTTCGGAGGGGTGGAAGACCCAGTACTTC
CASSEGWKTQYF
>once|TRBV28|.|TRBJ2-7
TGTGCCAGCAGGGACCCAGCGACTACCTACGAGCAGCACTTC
CASRDPATTYEQHF
>many|TRBV20-1|TRBD1|TRBJ1-5
TGCAGTGCTAGAGGACTATTACGGACAGGGGCTCAGCCCCAGCATTTT
CSARGLLRTGAQPQHF
>many|TRBV5-1|TRBD1|TRBJ1-2
TGCGCCAGCAGCGCCCTGACAGGGGAGTATGGCTACACCTTC
CASSALTGEYGYTF
>many|TRBV7-9|TRBD2|TRBJ2-5
TGTGCCAGCAGCTTAAAGTATGGCGGGGGGCAAGAGACCCAGTACTTC
CASSLKYGGGQETQYF
>.|TRBV5-1|.|TRBJ2-5
TGCGCCAGCAGCTTGGAGTCCAGAGACCAAGAGACCCAGTACTTC
CASSLESRDQETQYF
>many|TRBV20-1|.|TRBJ2-3
TGCAGTGCTGCGGGATACACAGATACGCAGTATTTT
CSAAGYTDTQYF